The 32 T cell receptor beta chains listed next were all sequenced from one sample in a study of cytomegalovirus exposure and HLA in healthy donors. 60 Vbeta and 13 Jbeta primers were used in PCR. Only in-frame clones appear in the TCRdb table, and some are missing; sequencing was by immunoSEQ multiplex PCR. This table holds 60,000 to 75,000 clones, around 87% found once. What was sequenced was PBMCs. The receptors stem from a woman aged 25 to 39 in good health and CMV-seropositive.

The chain has TRBV19 and TRBJ2-1, with a weak D call TRBD2 (6 bases). The CDR3 runs 15 residues. Germline V CDR1 and CDR2: LNHDA, SQIVND (reference sequence). V was trimmed by 5 bases and J by 6 bases, leaving 17 bases between them. The DNA of the CDR3 is TGTGCCAGTAGTGCGGGGCCCCTGGTGCCCAATGAGCAGTTCTTC. Amino acid sequence: CASSAGPLVPNEQFF.

The V call is TRBV5-1, the J call TRBJ1-5, with TRBD1 as a possible D gene (6 bases). The CDR3 sequence is 16 residues long. Per the germline V gene, CDR1 is SGHRS and CDR2 is YFSETQ. Between the trimmed V and J ends, which lost 4 bases and 5 bases, there was a span of 19 bases. The CDR3 region has the DNA TGCGCCAGCAGCCACCAACCGGGGGGGGCGGATCAGCCCCAGCATTTT. Protein: CASSHQPGGADQPQHF.

The gene calls are TRBV7-2 and TRBJ1-5, with TRBD1 matching over 8 bases. The V gene's germline CDR1 is SGHTA and CDR2 FQGNSA. V shed 4 bases, J shed 1 base, and the junction held 3 bases outside the gene matches. This CDR3 region has 15 residues. The chain's CDR3 is CASSSDRVSNQPQHF. The CDR3 DNA follows: TGTGCCAGCAGCTCGGACAGGGTGAGCAATCAGCCCCAGCATTTT.

The chain carries TRBV7-8 and TRBJ1-4; a weak D match, TRBD1 (5 bases). The CDR3 runs 16 residues. Germline-derived CDR1 and CDR2 are SGHVS and FQNEAQ. V lost 0 bases to trimming and J lost 3 bases, with 11 bases between them. The DNA for the CDR3 is TGTGCCAGCAGCTTAGCGAACATCAGGGCTAATGAAAAACTGTTTTTT. As protein: CASSLANIRANEKLFF. Full variable domain (missing parts from reference TRBV7-8 and TRBJ1-4): GAGVSQSPRYKVAKRGQDVALRCDPISGHVSLFWYQQALGQGPEFLTYFQNEAQLDKSGLPSDRFFAERPEGSVSTLKIQRTQQEDSAVYLCASSLANIRANEKLFFGSGTQLSVL.

The chain carries TRBV21-1 and TRBJ1-2. TRBV21-1 corresponds to a pseudogene. This CDR3 is 14 amino acids long. The CDR3 nucleotides read TGTGCCAGCAGCAAAGAAAGGTGGCGGGGTGGCTACACCTTC. Translated: CASSKERWRGGYTF.

The chain combines TRBV2 with TRBJ1-2; 8 nucleotides agree with TRBD1. Trimming at V came to 4 bases and at J to 3 bases, leaving 7 bases not matched to a gene. The CDR3 length is 15 residues. Germline assignment: CDR1 SNHLY and CDR2 FYNNEI. The CDR3 sequence: CASSVRQGRDYGYTF. In DNA, the CDR3 is TGTGCCAGCAGTGTTCGACAGGGGAGGGACTATGGCTACACCTTC.

This clone was detected only once. The rearrangement joins TRBV9 to TRBJ2-3, with a weak D call TRBD2 (5 bases). This CDR3 is 16 amino acids long. In germline, CDR1 is SGDLS, CDR2 YYNGEE. The V end lost 0 bases, the J end lost 3 bases, and 14 bases lay between the germline ends. The CDR3 DNA is TGTGCCAGCAGCGTAGCAAGTGGCGGGCCTACAGATACGCAGTATTTT. As protein: CASSVASGGPTDTQYF.

This chain links TRBV7-8 with TRBJ2-7; 8 nucleotides align to TRBD1. The trim removed 3 bases at V and 3 bases at J, leaving 4 bases unmatched. The germline CDR1 and CDR2 sequences are SGHVS and FQNEAQ. This CDR3 region has 14 residues. The chain's CDR3 is CASSLDRELYEQYF. CDR3 bases: TGTGCCAGCAGCTTGGACAGGGAACTCTACGAGCAGTACTTC.

The rearrangement links TRBV10-3 to TRBJ1-2, with D possibly matching TRBD1 (5 bases). V shed 6 bases and J shed 3 bases, with 11 bases lying between them. Per germline, CDR1 ENHRY and CDR2 SYGVKD. CDR3 length equals 13 residues. This CDR3 reads CAIRGRRYYGYTF. CDR3 sequence (DNA): TGTGCCATCAGGGGGCGCAGGTACTATGGCTACACCTTC.

The chain combines TRBV5-5 with TRBJ1-3, with D tentatively TRBD1 (6 bases). Trimming took 5 bases from V and 0 from J, leaving 12 bases between them. This CDR3 has 15 amino acids. Germline CDR1 and CDR2: SGHKS and YYEKEE (reference sequence). CDR3 residues: CASSRGQISGNTIYF. The CDR3, as DNA: TGTGCCAGCAGTCGTGGACAGATCTCTGGAAACACCATATATTTT.

J is TRBJ1-1 and V is TRBV18, with D perhaps matching TRBD1 (5 bases). The CDR3 consists of 13 residues. The V end lost 4 bases, the J end lost 4 bases, and 10 bases lay between the germline ends. Germline assignment: CDR1 KGHSH and CDR2 LQKENI. The CDR3 region is CASSLDSITEAFF. The CDR3 region has the DNA TGTGCCAGCTCACTAGACAGTATCACTGAAGCTTTCTTT.

The rearrangement uses TRBV6-4 and TRBJ2-3; 9 bases agree with TRBD2. There are 17 residues in the CDR3. CDR1 is MRHNA, CDR2 SNTAGT, per germline. V was clipped by 5 bases and J by 0 bases; unmatched bases: 9. The CDR3 DNA reads as TGTGCCAGCAGTCCAGCGGGAGGACCCCTTAGCACAGATACGCAGTATTTT. This codes for CASSPAGGPLSTDTQYF.

The V and J genes are TRBV6-5 and TRBJ2-1; TRBD2 aligns across 7 bases. This CDR3 is built from 16 residues. The germline CDR1 and CDR2 sequences are MNHEY and SVGAGI. V gave up 4 bases and J gave up 1 base; unmatched junction bases: 7. CDR3: CASSSAGVQSYNEQFF. CDR3 nucleotide sequence: TGTGCCAGCAGTTCCGCGGGAGTTCAGTCCTACAATGAGCAGTTCTTC.

The chain links TRBV10-2 to TRBJ2-7; 7 bases agree with TRBD2. This CDR3 region has 14 residues. Germline V gene data show CDR1 as WSHSY and CDR2 as SAAADI. V trimming: 3 bases; J trimming: 1 base; junction bases outside the gene matches: 3. For the CDR3, the DNA is TGCGCCAGCAGTGAAGCGGGATCGTCCTACGAGCAGTACTTC. It specifies CASSEAGSSYEQYF.

The chain recombines TRBV19 with TRBJ1-1; D perhaps matches TRBD1 (6 bases). In germline, CDR1 is LNHDA, CDR2 SQIVND (reference sequence). The CDR3 consists of 14 residues. Trimming stripped 10 bases from V and 1 base from J, with 16 bases between. CDR3 loop: CATKTGHTNTEAFF. Written as DNA, the CDR3 is TGTGCCACCAAAACGGGACACACGAACACTGAAGCTTTCTTT.

The chain joins TRBV6-4 to TRBJ1-2; 9 bases are shared with TRBD1. The germline V gene has CDR1 MRHNA and CDR2 SNTAGT. V dropped 0 bases and J dropped 4; count of bases not matched to a gene: 12. CDR3 size: 18 residues. The chain's CDR3 is CASSDSEAGTGSIYGYTF. The DNA of the CDR3 is TGTGCCAGCAGTGACTCAGAGGCAGGGACAGGGAGCATCTATGGCTACACCTTC.

This clone has only one observation. V is TRBV5-1 and J is TRBJ2-7; 10 bases align to TRBD2. The germline V gene encodes CDR1 SGHRS and CDR2 YFSETQ. V lost 4 bases and J lost 1; bases outside the gene matches: 5. The CDR3 sequence is 15 residues long. The CDR3 here is CASSTGLAASYEQYF. CDR3 nucleotides: TGCGCCAGCAGCACAGGACTAGCGGCTTCCTACGAGCAGTACTTC.

This chain joins TRBV6-4 and TRBJ2-1; D gene uncertain. Trimming stripped 6 bases from V and 11 bases from J, with 20 bases between. In germline, CDR1 is MRHNA, CDR2 SNTAGT. The CDR3 contains 14 residues. The CDR3 DNA is TGTGCCAGCAGCTACTCTCCTGGGCGAGACCAGCAGTTCTTC. Its translation is CASSYSPGRDQQFF.

Only one count was recorded for this clone. The V call is TRBV5-5, the J call TRBJ2-5, with 12 bases matching TRBD1. Germline values: CDR1 SGHKS, CDR2 YYEKEE (reference sequence). The V and J ends lost 5 bases and 7 bases, in that order; junction bases with no gene match: 9. The CDR3 loop spans 15 amino acids. CDR3 DNA sequence: TGTGCCAGCAGGTCGGGACAGGGGGCTTCGGGGACCCAGTACTTC. It encodes CASRSGQGASGTQYF.

This chain uses TRBV7-8 with TRBJ1-1, with D hard to call. V lost 2 bases and J 1 base, leaving 5 bases between the germline ends. Looked up from germline, CDR1 is SGHVS and CDR2 is FQNEAQ. The CDR3 extends over 13 amino acids. The CDR3 region is CASSLSRNTEAFF. As DNA, the CDR3 is TGTGCCAGCAGCTTAAGCCGGAACACTGAAGCTTTCTTT.

This chain uses TRBV11-2 with TRBJ2-5; a possible D gene is TRBD1 (6 bases). This CDR3 has 14 amino acids. Germline CDR1 and CDR2: SGHAT and FQNNGV. Trimming took off 5 bases at V and 1 base at J, with 11 bases between the two ends. The CDR3, as DNA: TGTGCCAGCAGCGGGCAGGGGCCCCAAGAGACCCAGTACTTC. Translating gives CASSGQGPQETQYF.

The V gene is TRBV4-1, the J gene TRBJ2-1; D perhaps matches TRBD2 (5 bases). Deletions cut 2 bases from V and 0 bases from J, with 11 bases between. The germline V gene has CDR1 MGHRA and CDR2 YSYEKL. The CDR3 has 16 amino acids. The CDR3 region is CASSQPQLDSYNEQFF. DNA of the CDR3: TGCGCCAGCAGCCAACCTCAACTAGACTCCTACAATGAGCAGTTCTTC.

V and J are TRBV5-1 and TRBJ2-7; 11 positions agree with TRBD1. Germline-derived CDR1 and CDR2 are SGHRS and YFSETQ. V dropped 5 bases and J dropped 4; count of bases not matched to a gene: 17. There are 18 residues in the CDR3. CDR3 sequence (DNA): TGCGCCAGCAGTGTTTTTTGGGGGGCAGGACAGGGGGCTTACGAGCAGTACTTC. Amino acids: CASSVFWGAGQGAYEQYF.

This chain connects TRBV11-2 to TRBJ1-6; D not certain. Germline CDR1 SGHAT, CDR2 FQNNGV. This CDR3 is 15 amino acids long. With 1 base removed from V and 7 bases from J, the gap between germline ends came to 11 bases. Here the CDR3 DNA reads TGTGCCAGCAGCTTAGTAGGTTGGGAGAATTCACCCCTCCACTTT. This encodes CASSLVGWENSPLHF.

J is TRBJ2-3 and V is TRBV11-2, with D uncertain. V gave up 1 base and J gave up 2 bases, with 4 bases separating them. Germline V gene sequence: CDR1 SGHAT, CDR2 FQNNGV. The CDR3 is 13 amino acids. The CDR3 sequence is CASSLGHTDTQYF. Here the CDR3 DNA reads TGTGCCAGCAGCTTAGGACACACAGATACGCAGTATTTT. The full variable domain, rest sourced from reference TRBV11-2 and TRBJ2-3, is EAGVAQSPRYKIIEKRQSVAFWCNPISGHATLYWYQQILGQGPKLLIQFQNNGVVDDSQLPKDRFSAERLKGVDSTLKIQPAKLEDSAVYLCASSLGHTDTQYFGPGTRLTVL.

The rearrangement uses TRBV5-1 and TRBJ1-2, with D uncertain. Per the germline V gene, CDR1 is SGHRS and CDR2 is YFSETQ. The length of the CDR3 is 14 residues. V lost 0 bases and J 5 bases, leaving 11 bases between the germline ends. CDR3 loop: CASSLEPALYGYTF. The CDR3 coding sequence is TGCGCCAGCAGCTTGGAGCCAGCACTATATGGCTACACCTTC.

The chain recombines TRBV19 with TRBJ2-5; 7 bases are shared with TRBD2. The CDR3 sequence is 14 residues long. In germline, CDR1 is LNHDA, CDR2 SQIVND (reference sequence). V lost 3 bases to trimming and J lost 0 bases; unmatched junction nucleotides: 1. Written as DNA, the CDR3 is TGTGCCAGTAGTATCGGGGGGTACCAAGAGACCCAGTACTTC. Its protein is CASSIGGYQETQYF.

This rearrangement joins TRBV5-4 to TRBJ2-5; 8 bases are a match to TRBD2. The ends lost 6 bases at V and 1 base at J; junction bases unmatched: 8. This CDR3 is built from 15 residues. Germline CDR1 SGHNT, CDR2 YYREEE (reference sequence). CDR3 nucleotide sequence: TGTGCCAGCACCAACCCCGGGGGGGTCCAAGAGACCCAGTACTTC. Translated, it gives CASTNPGGVQETQYF.

The V gene is TRBV27, the J gene TRBJ2-7; TRBD1 is a possible D gene (6 bases). Germline CDR1 and CDR2: MNHEY and SMNVEV (reference sequence). With 4 bases removed from V and 0 bases from J, the gap between germline ends came to 13 bases. This CDR3 spans 15 amino acids. CDR3 coding DNA: TGTGCCAGCAGTTATACCTGGACAGCCTCCTACGAGCAGTACTTC. Its protein product is CASSYTWTASYEQYF.

The chain joins TRBV4-2 to TRBJ2-7; 9 bases are shared with TRBD2. The junction had 10 bases not matched to a gene; V was cut back by 0 bases and J by 4 bases. Germline V lookup: CDR1 LGHNA, CDR2 YNFKEQ. The CDR3 sequence is 17 residues long. The CDR3: CASSQDFAGGPSYEQYF. The CDR3 DNA is TGTGCCAGCAGCCAAGATTTTGCGGGAGGGCCCAGTTACGAGCAGTACTTC.

The chain links TRBV2 to TRBJ1-2; D not resolved. Germline V gives CDR1 SNHLY, CDR2 FYNNEI. The CDR3 extends over 16 amino acids. The V end lost 1 base, the J end lost 7 bases, and 19 bases lay between the germline ends. The CDR3 reads CASSEGRRGMFVGYTF. Written as DNA, the CDR3 is TGTGCCAGCAGTGAAGGCAGGAGAGGGATGTTCGTTGGCTACACCTTC.

V usage is TRBV5-1 and J usage is TRBJ2-6, with D perhaps matching TRBD1 (6 bases). Germline CDR1 reads SGHRS; CDR2 reads YFSETQ. V gave up 4 bases and J gave up 2 bases, with 22 bases separating them. The CDR3 loop spans 19 amino acids. The CDR3 region is CASSEVQQGYRPGANVLTF. In nucleotides, the CDR3 is TGCGCCAGCAGCGAGGTTCAGCAGGGGTACCGACCTGGGGCCAACGTCCTGACTTTC.